The 13 T cell receptor beta chains given below trace back to one sample, sequenced in a study of molecular identifiers for immune sequencing clone quantification. TCRdb processed the PCR reads anew with MiXCR; each CDR3 protein has one entry. The sample has about 640,000 distinct CDR3 sequences, about 20% seen once; the top ten hold roughly 0.9%. Sequenced input: naive CD8+ T cells from blood, with Jurkat cell RNA spiked in. Subset specified: FACS-sorted CD8+CD4-CCR7+CD45RA+ naive T cells. The source of these receptors is a human donor in good health. Some libraries in this study had Jurkat cell RNA spiked in.

The table lists this clonotype with a few counts. This chain links TRBV30 with TRBJ2-3; the D gene is possibly TRBD2 (5 bases). The ends were cut back, 8 bases at V and 2 bases at J, with 11 bases in the middle. Germline CDR1 GTSNPN, CDR2 SVGIG (reference sequence). This CDR3 region has 12 residues. The CDR3 bases are TGTGCCGCGGAGGCCTCCACAGATACGCAGTATTTT. Residues: CAAEASTDTQYF.

This clonotype was seen at least ten times. The chain carries TRBV6-5 and TRBJ2-7, with a possible D match to TRBD2 (5 bases). This CDR3 is 13 amino acids long. Looked up from germline, CDR1 is MNHEY and CDR2 is SVGAGI. Trimming removed 2 bases from V and 0 bases from J, with 5 bases in between. The CDR3 reads CASSYTSSYEQYF. The CDR3 DNA is TGTGCCAGCAGTTACACTAGCTCCTACGAGCAGTACTTC.

This clonotype was counted many times. The chain couples TRBV24-1 to TRBJ1-5, with D uncertain. The CDR3 length is 10 residues. Looked up from germline, CDR1 is KGHDR and CDR2 is SFDVKD. Trimming took off 9 bases at V and 9 bases at J, with 8 bases between the two ends. This CDR3 reads CATPEAPQHF. Written as DNA, the CDR3 is TGTGCCACCCCGGAAGCGCCCCAGCATTTT.

This clonotype was seen a handful of times. The chain recombines TRBV6-1 with TRBJ2-1; possibly TRBD2 for D (6 bases). CDR1 MNHNS and CDR2 SASEGT come from the germline V gene. Between the trimmed V and J ends, which lost 5 bases and 4 bases, there was a span of 15 bases. The CDR3 covers 15 residues. DNA for the CDR3: TGTGCCAGCAGTAGGGACTGGCCGCGGTACAATGAGCAGTTCTTC. As protein: CASSRDWPRYNEQFF.

This clonotype was detected ten times or more. This chain connects TRBV7-9 to TRBJ2-3; 7 positions agree with TRBD2. Unmatched junction bases numbered 6, after V lost 8 bases and J lost 4 bases. This CDR3 is built from 13 residues. Germline CDR1 reads SEHNR; CDR2 reads FQNEAQ (reference sequence). The CDR3 reads CASGASGSDTQYF. As DNA, the CDR3 is TGTGCCAGCGGGGCTAGCGGCTCAGATACGCAGTATTTT.

This clonotype was found many times. The chain combines TRBV27 with TRBJ2-7; D is possibly TRBD1 (6 bases). Trimming left V 7 bases short and J 7 bases short, with 14 bases between. Per the germline V gene, CDR1 is MNHEY and CDR2 is SMNVEV (reference sequence). This CDR3 is 12 amino acids long. The CDR3, as DNA: TGTGCCAGCACCACCGGGACACAAGAGCAGTACTTC. The encoded protein is CASTTGTQEQYF.

This clonotype was seen only a few times. This sequence joins TRBV7-6 and TRBJ2-5; 8 nucleotides agree with TRBD2. The V and J ends lost 6 bases and 0 bases, in that order; junction bases with no gene match: 15. The CDR3 sequence is 18 residues long. CDR1 is SGHVS and CDR2 is FNYEAQ in the germline V gene. This CDR3 is CASSQNNGGDRYQETQYF. The CDR3 bases are TGTGCCAGCAGTCAAAACAACGGGGGGGACCGCTACCAAGAGACCCAGTACTTC.

There are many counts of this clonotype. The chain uses TRBV20-1 and TRBJ2-1; 7 bases are shared with TRBD2. Trimming at V came to 0 bases and at J to 6 bases, leaving 11 bases not matched to a gene. Germline V CDR1 and CDR2: DFQATT, SNEGSKA (reference sequence). CDR3 length equals 16 residues. CDR3 residues: CSARDLVRGSGNEQFF. DNA of the CDR3: TGCAGTGCTAGAGATTTGGTGCGCGGGAGTGGCAATGAGCAGTTCTTC.

This clonotype was detected only a few times. CDR3 DNA: TGTGCCAGTAGTGCCACAGGGCCGATACAAGAGACCCAGTACTTC. Protein: CASSATGPIQETQYF. The chain links TRBV19 to TRBJ2-5; possibly TRBD1 for D (6 bases). CDR1 LNHDA and CDR2 SQIVND come from the germline V gene (reference sequence). The CDR3 extends over 15 amino acids. V was clipped by 5 bases and J by 2 bases, with 15 bases between them.

This clonotype was observed a handful of times. The gene calls are TRBV28 and TRBJ2-7, with D possibly being TRBD1 (6 bases). CDR1 is MDHEN, CDR2 SYDVKM, per germline. V lost 4 bases, J lost 0 bases, and 16 bases lay in between. The CDR3 extends over 16 amino acids. The DNA for the CDR3 is TGTGCCAGCAGTTCCTCCATACAGGGTGGCTCCTACGAGCAGTACTTC. It is translated as CASSSSIQGGSYEQYF.

This clonotype occurred many times. The chain carries TRBV29-1 and TRBJ2-7, with 8 bases matching TRBD2. Germline V gene sequence: CDR1 SQVTM, CDR2 ANQGSEA. CDR3 length: 16 residues. J gave up 3 bases and V 6 bases, and 16 bases lay outside the gene matches. The CDR3 region is CSVLHNAGTRFYEQYF. CDR3 sequence (DNA): TGCAGCGTACTACATAACGCGGGGACTAGATTCTACGAGCAGTACTTC.

This clonotype was observed a handful of times. J is TRBJ2-1 and V is TRBV27, with 8 bases identical to TRBD2. The germline CDR1 and CDR2 sequences are MNHEY and SMNVEV (reference sequence). The CDR3 covers 19 residues. The V and J ends lost 2 bases and 5 bases, in that order; junction bases with no gene match: 17. This CDR3 reads CASSLLTRRRGAFNNEQFF. DNA of the CDR3: TGTGCCAGCAGTTTACTCACGCGGCGGCGGGGGGCTTTTAACAATGAGCAGTTCTTC.

This clonotype was detected only a few times. This chain uses TRBV5-1 with TRBJ2-7; 12 bases are shared with TRBD1. V lost 3 bases to trimming and J lost 5 bases; unmatched junction nucleotides: 6. CDR1 is SGHRS, CDR2 YFSETQ, per germline. The CDR3 loop spans 15 amino acids. The CDR3 sequence: CASSWDGTGGHEQYF. CDR3 nucleotides: TGCGCCAGCAGCTGGGACGGGACAGGGGGCCACGAGCAGTACTTC.